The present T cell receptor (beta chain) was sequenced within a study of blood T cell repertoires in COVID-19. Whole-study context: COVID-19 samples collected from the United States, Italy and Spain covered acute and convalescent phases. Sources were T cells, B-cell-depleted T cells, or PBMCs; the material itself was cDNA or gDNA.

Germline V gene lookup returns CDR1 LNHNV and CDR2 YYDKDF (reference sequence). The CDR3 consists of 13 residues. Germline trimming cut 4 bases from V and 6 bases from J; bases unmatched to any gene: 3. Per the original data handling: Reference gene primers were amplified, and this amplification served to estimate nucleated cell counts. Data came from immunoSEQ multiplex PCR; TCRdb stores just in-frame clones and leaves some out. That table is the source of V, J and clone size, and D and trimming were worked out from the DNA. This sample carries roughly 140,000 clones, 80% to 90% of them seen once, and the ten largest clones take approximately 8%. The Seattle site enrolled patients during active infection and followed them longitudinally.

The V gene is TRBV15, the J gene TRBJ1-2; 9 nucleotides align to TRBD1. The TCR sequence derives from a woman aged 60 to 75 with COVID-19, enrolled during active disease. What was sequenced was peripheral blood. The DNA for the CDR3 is TGTGCCACCAGCACCGGGACAGGGAATGGCTACACCTTC. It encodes CATSTGTGNGYTF. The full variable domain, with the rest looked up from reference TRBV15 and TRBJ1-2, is DAMVIQNPRYQVTQFGKPVTLSCSQTLNHNVMYWYQQKSSQAPKLLFHYYDKDFNNEADTPDNFQSRRPNTSFCFLDIRSPGLGDTAMYLCATSTGTGNGYTFGSGTRLTVV.